Listed here are 32 T cell receptor beta chains from one sample, sequenced in a study of CD8+CD57+ T cells in acquired aplastic anemia. TCR beta VDJ and CDR3 were profiled, and genomic DNA was the template. TCRdb re-called the reads through MiXCR, storing one row per CDR3 protein. The sample has about 110,000 distinct CDR3 sequences; around 49% are singletons. Sequencing was carried out using sorted CD4+, CD8+, or CD8+CD57+ T cells (not recorded which) from PBMCs. These receptors were collected from a human donor in good health, serving as a control.

This clonotype was found many times. The V and J genes are TRBV19 and TRBJ2-3; 7 bases line up with TRBD1. Germline V gives CDR1 LNHDA, CDR2 SQIVND (reference sequence). CDR3 length: 15 amino acids. Germline trimming cut 8 bases from V and 3 bases from J; bases unmatched to any gene: 11. The CDR3, as DNA: TGTGCCAGTGGTAAGACAGGGACGTGGACAGATACGCAGTATTTT. It codes for CASGKTGTWTDTQYF.

This clonotype rates as medium-sized (0.01 to 0.1%). CDR3 region: CATSDYPYETQYF. The CDR3 DNA reads as TGTGCCACCAGTGATTACCCGTACGAGACCCAGTACTTC. This sequence joins TRBV24-1 and TRBJ2-5, with D unresolved. CDR1 is KGHDR and CDR2 is SFDVKD in the germline V gene. The length of the CDR3 is 13 residues. Trimming pared 2 bases from V and 5 bases from J, leaving 8 bases between.

Ten or more counts support this clonotype. CDR3 coding DNA: TGTGCCAGCAGTTACGAGGGTAACACTGAAGCTTTCTTT. Residues: CASSYEGNTEAFF. The chain recombines TRBV6-5 with TRBJ1-1; no clear D gene. The germline V gene has CDR1 MNHEY and CDR2 SVGAGI. CDR3 length: 13 residues. Deletions cut 2 bases from V and 2 bases from J, with 6 bases between.

The chain is built from TRBV5-1 and TRBJ1-2, with a tentative D call TRBD1 (6 bases). Per germline, CDR1 SGHRS and CDR2 YFSETQ. The CDR3 has 15 residues. The ends were cut back, 0 bases at V and 2 bases at J, with 11 bases in the middle. In DNA, the CDR3 is TGCGCCAGCAGCTTGGATGGGACACCGAACTATGGCTACACCTTC. It codes for CASSLDGTPNYGYTF.

This rearrangement joins TRBV10-3 to TRBJ2-7; D not resolved. V was trimmed by 3 bases and J by 3 bases, leaving 12 bases between them. This CDR3 spans 14 amino acids. CDR1 is ENHRY and CDR2 is SYGVKD in the germline V gene. CDR3 loop: CAISESGVIYEQYF. The CDR3 DNA reads TGTGCCATCAGTGAAAGTGGGGTCATCTACGAGCAGTACTTC.

There are a few counts of this clonotype. The rearrangement uses TRBV6-1 and TRBJ2-4; 8 nucleotides align to TRBD1. Germline values: CDR1 MNHNS, CDR2 SASEGT. The CDR3 has 12 residues. The CDR3 nucleotides read TGTGCGGGGAAGACAGGGGCGGACATTCAGTACTTC. It translates to CAGKTGADIQYF.

The V call is TRBV9, the J call TRBJ2-3; 8 bases are a match to TRBD1. V was clipped by 3 bases and J by 3 bases; unmatched bases: 9. Per the germline V gene, CDR1 is SGDLS and CDR2 is YYNGEE. The CDR3 covers 16 residues. The CDR3 nucleotides are TGTGCCAGCAGCGCGGGGACAGGAACGTCAACAGATACGCAGTATTTT. Protein product: CASSAGTGTSTDTQYF.

The chain joins TRBV4-2 to TRBJ1-2; D not resolved. The CDR3 is made up of 17 amino acids. Deletions cut 4 bases from V and 1 base from J, with 19 bases between. Germline V gene sequence: CDR1 LGHNA, CDR2 YNFKEQ. CDR3 in DNA: TGTGCCAGCAGCCTGAGTGTGACCTCGCCCCGTAACTATGGCTACACCTTC. Its protein product is CASSLSVTSPRNYGYTF.

This clonotype was detected a few times. The chain uses TRBV18 and TRBJ1-4, with TRBD1 matching 7 bases. Germline lookup yields CDR1 KGHSH and CDR2 LQKENI. The CDR3 extends over 14 amino acids. J gave up 9 bases and V 3 bases, and 7 bases lay outside the gene matches. CDR3 in amino acids: CASSPRQGDKKLFF. The CDR3 coding sequence is TGTGCCAGCTCACCTCGGCAGGGGGACAAAAAACTGTTTTTT.

This clonotype was seen only a few times. This may be a read error, as it is one base from a much larger clone. V gene TRBV9 combines with J gene TRBJ1-4; tentatively, D is TRBD1 (6 bases). The CDR3 length is 15 residues. The V end was cut by 4 bases, the J end by 2 bases, with 12 bases between. The germline V gene has CDR1 SGDLS and CDR2 YYNGEE. The CDR3: CASSLEGGTNEKLFF. CDR3 in DNA: TGTGCCAGCAGCCTAGAGGGGGGCACTAATGAAAAACTGTTTTTT.

The chain has TRBV2 and TRBJ1-1, with D possibly TRBD1 on 5 matching bases. CDR3 size: 14 residues. Germline values: CDR1 SNHLY, CDR2 FYNNEI. The V and J ends lost 6 bases and 4 bases respectively, with 15 bases between them. In DNA, the CDR3 is TGTGCCAGCAGAGGGGACCGCGTGGGCACTGAAGCTTTCTTT. Protein sequence: CASRGDRVGTEAFF.

There are many counts of this clonotype. The chain joins TRBV5-6 to TRBJ1-1; 12 bases are shared with TRBD1. Trimming took 4 bases from V and 8 from J; bases not matched to a gene: 6. The length of the CDR3 is 14 residues. CDR1 and CDR2 (germline): SGHDT, YYEEEE. The CDR3 protein is CASSPTGTGGEAFF. CDR3 in DNA: TGTGCCAGCAGCCCGACCGGGACAGGGGGCGAAGCTTTCTTT.

This clonotype was detected many times. The chain links TRBV5-4 to TRBJ2-7; D may be TRBD2 (6 bases). Per the germline V gene, CDR1 is SGHNT and CDR2 is YYREEE (reference sequence). CDR3 length: 14 amino acids. V was clipped by 9 bases and J by 5 bases, with 21 bases between them. The DNA of the CDR3 is TGTGCCACTCAGGAGGGGTTTCGACTGGACGAGCAGTACTTC. Its translation is CATQEGFRLDEQYF.

The J gene is TRBJ2-7, the V gene TRBV7-2; no clear D. The V end was cut by 3 bases, the J end by 5 bases, with 14 bases between. This CDR3 spans 14 amino acids. The germline CDR1 and CDR2 sequences are SGHTA and FQGNSA. Here the CDR3 DNA reads TGTGCCAGCAGCTTGTATAGTCAGGAGCACGAGCAGTACTTC. This encodes CASSLYSQEHEQYF.

The gene calls are TRBV7-2 and TRBJ1-6; D gene ambiguous. Per the germline V gene, CDR1 is SGHTA and CDR2 is FQGNSA. The CDR3 sequence is 14 residues long. Trimming took 1 base from V and 5 from J, leaving 6 bases between them. CDR3 sequence (DNA): TGTGCCAGCAGCTTAGGCAGTGATAATTCACCCCTCCACTTT. This translates into CASSLGSDNSPLHF.

This chain connects TRBV29-1 to TRBJ2-3; perhaps TRBD2 as D (6 bases). The length of the CDR3 is 15 residues. Germline-derived CDR1 and CDR2 are SQVTM and ANQGSEA. Trimming cost V 2 bases and J 4 bases, with 16 bases left between them. The CDR3: CSVELSGGRPDTQYF. CDR3 bases: TGCAGCGTTGAACTTAGCGGAGGCAGGCCAGATACGCAGTATTTT.

The V gene is TRBV9, the J gene TRBJ1-6; possible D gene TRBD1, 5 bases. Trimming cost V 3 bases and J 6 bases, with 13 bases left between them. Germline V gives CDR1 SGDLS, CDR2 YYNGEE. The CDR3 covers 15 residues. This chain's CDR3 is CASSEGTDSNSPLHF. CDR3 nucleotides: TGTGCCAGCAGCGAGGGGACGGATTCTAATTCACCCCTCCACTTT.

This sequence joins TRBV5-1 and TRBJ2-1, with D perhaps matching TRBD2 (6 bases). The CDR3 has 15 residues. Germline loops: CDR1 SGHRS, CDR2 YFSETQ. Trimming took 0 bases from V and 5 from J, leaving 12 bases between them. CDR3 in DNA: TGCGCCAGCAGCTTGGAGGCTAGCGCGAACAATGAGCAGTTCTTC. It encodes CASSLEASANNEQFF.

V and J are TRBV7-2 and TRBJ1-5, with D uncertain. The CDR3 loop spans 16 amino acids. Germline-derived CDR1 and CDR2 are SGHTA and FQGNSA. V was pared by 0 bases and J by 0 bases, with 9 bases between. As DNA, the CDR3 is TGTGCCAGCAGCTTAGCTGGGAGTTATAGCAATCAGCCCCAGCATTTT. The encoded protein is CASSLAGSYSNQPQHF.

This sequence joins TRBV19 and TRBJ1-5; TRBD1 aligns across 8 bases. This CDR3 is built from 15 residues. Looked up from germline, CDR1 is LNHDA and CDR2 is SQIVND (reference sequence). Trimming removed 6 bases from V and 1 base from J; junction bases left unmatched: 5. CDR3 in amino acids: CASRTGGRSNQPQHF. The CDR3 DNA follows: TGTGCCAGTAGAACAGGGGGTAGGAGCAATCAGCCCCAGCATTTT.

With respect to this clonotype: This may come from a read error, since a much larger clone is one base off. This chain links TRBV5-4 with TRBJ1-6, with 10 bases aligning to TRBD1. Germline CDR1 reads SGHNT; CDR2 reads YYREEE (reference sequence). The CDR3 runs to 15 residues. CDR3 sequence reads: CASSSWTGGNSPPHF. In DNA, the CDR3 is TGTGCCAGCAGCAGTTGGACAGGGGGTAATTCACCCCCCCACTTT. The entire variable domain, with the rest obtained from reference TRBV5-4 and TRBJ1-6, is as follows: ETGVTQSPTHLIKTRGQQVTLRCSSQSGHNTVSWYQQALGQGPQFIFQYYREEENGRGNFPPRFSGLQFPNYSSELNVNALELDDSALYLCASSSWTGGNSPPHFGNGTRLTVT.

This clonotype was seen repeatedly, ten times or more. The chain has TRBV6-5 and TRBJ2-7, with D possibly being TRBD1 (5 bases). The CDR3 consists of 11 residues. Germline V gene sequence: CDR1 MNHEY, CDR2 SVGAGI. Between the trimmed V and J ends, which lost 6 bases and 7 bases, there was a span of 10 bases. CDR3 loop: CASRQGSEQYF. The CDR3 bases are TGTGCCAGCAGGCAGGGTTCGGAGCAGTACTTC.

This clonotype was detected only a few times. V is TRBV18 and J is TRBJ2-1, with 10 bases matching TRBD1. V dropped 4 bases and J dropped 1; count of bases not matched to a gene: 10. Looked up from germline, CDR1 is KGHSH and CDR2 is LQKENI. CDR3 length: 18 amino acids. CDR3 in amino acids: CASSLRQGAYRSYNEQFF. The CDR3 DNA reads as TGTGCCAGCTCACTTCGACAGGGGGCTTATCGGTCCTACAATGAGCAGTTCTTC. Together with reference TRBV18 and TRBJ2-1, the CDR3 gives the full variable domain: NAGVMQNPRHLVRRRGQEARLRCSPMKGHSHVYWYRQLPEEGLKFMVYLQKENIIDESGMPKERFSAEFPKEGPSILRIQQVVRGDSAAYFCASSLRQGAYRSYNEQFFGPGTRLTVL.

The chain combines TRBV7-9 with TRBJ1-4; 7 nucleotides line up with TRBD1. Trimming took 5 bases from V and 8 from J; bases not matched to a gene: 8. The CDR3 is 14 residues long. The germline gives CDR1 SEHNR, CDR2 FQNEAQ (reference sequence). CDR3 in DNA: TGTGCCAGCAGCCGAGGACAGGAGAACGAAAAACTGTTTTTT. Translating gives CASSRGQENEKLFF. Full variable domain (rest looked up from reference TRBV7-9 and TRBJ1-4): DTGVSQNPRHKITKRGQNVTFRCDPISEHNRLYWYRQTLGQGPEFLTYFQNEAQLEKSRLLSDRFSAERPKGSFSTLEIQRTEQGDSAMYLCASSRGQENEKLFFGSGTQLSVL.

This clonotype was recorded at least ten times. This rearrangement joins TRBV9 to TRBJ1-1, with 7 bases that match TRBD1. The ends lost 2 bases at V and 5 bases at J; junction bases unmatched: 3. The CDR3 consists of 13 residues. The V gene's germline CDR1 is SGDLS and CDR2 YYNGEE. This chain's CDR3 is CASSVTGWTEAFF. CDR3 nucleotides: TGTGCCAGCAGCGTGACAGGGTGGACTGAAGCTTTCTTT. The full variable domain, rest sourced from reference TRBV9 and TRBJ1-1, is DSGVTQTPKHLITATGQRVTLRCSPRSGDLSVYWYQQSLDQGLQFLIQYYNGEERAKGNILERFSAQQFPDLHSELNLSSLELGDSALYFCASSVTGWTEAFFGQGTRLTVV.

The gene calls are TRBV29-1 and TRBJ1-1, with D perhaps TRBD1 (6 bases). Between the trimmed V and J ends, which lost 7 bases and 6 bases, there was a span of 12 bases. Looked up from germline, CDR1 is SQVTM and CDR2 is ANQGSEA. This CDR3 comprises 11 residues. This CDR3 reads CSAGAIAEAFF. The CDR3 nucleotides are TGCAGCGCGGGGGCAATCGCTGAAGCTTTCTTT.

This chain connects TRBV20-1 to TRBJ2-5, with D possibly being TRBD1 (5 bases). The CDR3 runs 13 residues. Trimming removed 5 bases at V and 1 base at J, with 11 bases between. The V gene's germline CDR1 is DFQATT and CDR2 SNEGSKA (reference sequence). CDR3 coding DNA: TGCAGTGCTGGCGACAGTAGCCAAGAGACCCAGTACTTC. It encodes CSAGDSSQETQYF.

The V gene is TRBV10-2, the J gene TRBJ1-2; D may be TRBD1 (5 bases). Germline CDR1 reads WSHSY; CDR2 reads SAAADI. V was cut by 2 bases and J by 5 bases, with 9 bases left in between. The CDR3 runs to 13 residues. The CDR3 sequence: CASSEGGAYGYTF. The CDR3 DNA reads TGCGCCAGCAGTGAGGGGGGAGCTTATGGCTACACCTTC.

V is TRBV15 and J is TRBJ1-5; D not resolved. Germline CDR1 LNHNV, CDR2 YYDKDF (reference sequence). The CDR3 is 16 residues long. V was clipped by 2 bases and J by 0 bases, with 11 bases between them. The DNA of the CDR3 is TGTGCCACCAGCAGACCAGGAGATTATAGCAATCAGCCCCAGCATTTT. The encoded protein is CATSRPGDYSNQPQHF.

This clonotype was counted ten times or more. The rearrangement uses TRBV7-3 and TRBJ1-4; D not certain. This CDR3 region has 15 residues. Germline V CDR1 and CDR2: SGHTA, FQGTGA. Trimming cost V 2 bases and J 6 bases, with 13 bases left between them. The chain's CDR3 is CASSLRGGSDEKLFF. The CDR3 DNA is TGTGCCAGCAGCTTACGGGGTGGGTCCGATGAAAAACTGTTTTTT.

J is TRBJ1-5 and V is TRBV7-2; D not resolved. Germline loops: CDR1 SGHTA, CDR2 FQGNSA. This CDR3 comprises 13 residues. Between the trimmed V and J ends, which lost 5 bases and 4 bases, there was a span of 9 bases. The chain's CDR3 is CASSVSDNQPQHF. The CDR3 coding sequence is TGTGCCAGCAGCGTATCTGATAATCAGCCCCAGCATTTT.

This clonotype was detected only a few times. This may come from a read error, since a much larger clone is one base off. The conserved phenylalanine or tryptophan is not found at the CDR3 terminus, so this likely reflects a read error. This sequence joins TRBV20-1 and TRBJ1-4; no reliable D call. V was shortened by 2 bases and J by 0 bases, with 16 bases between the two germline ends. The CDR3 loop spans 17 amino acids. Germline V gene lookup returns CDR1 DFQATT and CDR2 SNEGSKA (reference sequence). CDR3 residues: CSARLGRRSATNEKLFL. The CDR3 DNA sequence: TGCAGTGCTAGATTGGGAAGGAGATCAGCAACTAATGAAAAACTGTTTCTT.